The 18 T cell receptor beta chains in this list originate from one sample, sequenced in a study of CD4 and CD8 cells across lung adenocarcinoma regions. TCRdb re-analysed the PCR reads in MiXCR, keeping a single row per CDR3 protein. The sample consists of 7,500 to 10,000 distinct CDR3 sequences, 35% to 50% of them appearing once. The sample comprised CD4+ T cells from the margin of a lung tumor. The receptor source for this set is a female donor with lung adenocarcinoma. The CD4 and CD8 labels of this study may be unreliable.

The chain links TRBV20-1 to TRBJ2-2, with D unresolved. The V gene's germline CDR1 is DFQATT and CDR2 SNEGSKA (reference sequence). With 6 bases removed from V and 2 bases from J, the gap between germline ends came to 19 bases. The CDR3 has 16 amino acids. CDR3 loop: CSARPPPTGNTGELFF. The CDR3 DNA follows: TGCAGTGCCCGCCCCCCCCCCACGGGTAACACCGGGGAGCTGTTTTTT.

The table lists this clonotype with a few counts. The CDR3 DNA is TGTGCCAGCAGTGAAGAACTAGCGACGGCCGGGGAGCTGTTTTTT. It is translated as CASSEELATAGELFF. J is TRBJ2-2 and V is TRBV6-1; TRBD2 matches at 7 bases. The germline V gene has CDR1 MNHNS and CDR2 SASEGT. CDR3 length: 15 residues. Trimming removed 1 base from V and 6 bases from J; junction bases left unmatched: 5.

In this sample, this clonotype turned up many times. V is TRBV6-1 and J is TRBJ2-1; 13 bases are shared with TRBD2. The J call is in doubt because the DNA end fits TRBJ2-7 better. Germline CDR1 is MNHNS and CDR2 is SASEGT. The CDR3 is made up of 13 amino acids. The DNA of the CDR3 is TGTGCCACCACCGGGACTAGCGGGACTGAGCAGTACTTC. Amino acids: CATTGTSGTEQYF.

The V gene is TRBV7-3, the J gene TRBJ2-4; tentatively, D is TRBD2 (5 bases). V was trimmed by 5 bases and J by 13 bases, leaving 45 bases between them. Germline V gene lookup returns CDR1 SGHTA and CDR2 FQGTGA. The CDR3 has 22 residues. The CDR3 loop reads CASSVDTAAGYLHNLAKNTQYF. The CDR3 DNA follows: TGTGCCAGCAGCGTAGACACCGCCGCCGGCTACCTGCATAATCTAGCCAAAAACACCCAGTACTTC.

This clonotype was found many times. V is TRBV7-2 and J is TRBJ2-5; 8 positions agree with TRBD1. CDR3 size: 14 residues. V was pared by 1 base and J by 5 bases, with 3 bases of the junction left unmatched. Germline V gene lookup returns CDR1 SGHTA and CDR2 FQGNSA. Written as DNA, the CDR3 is TGTGCCAGCAGCTTAGGACAGGGGTACGAGACCCAGTACTTC. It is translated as CASSLGQGYETQYF.

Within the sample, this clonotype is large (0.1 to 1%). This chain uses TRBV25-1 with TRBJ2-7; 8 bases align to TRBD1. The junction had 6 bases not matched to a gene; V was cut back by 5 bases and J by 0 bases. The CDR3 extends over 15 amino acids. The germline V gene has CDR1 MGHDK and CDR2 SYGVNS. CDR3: CASSQSGTGSYEQYF. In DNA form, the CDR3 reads TGTGCCAGCAGTCAGTCCGGGACAGGCTCCTACGAGCAGTACTTC.

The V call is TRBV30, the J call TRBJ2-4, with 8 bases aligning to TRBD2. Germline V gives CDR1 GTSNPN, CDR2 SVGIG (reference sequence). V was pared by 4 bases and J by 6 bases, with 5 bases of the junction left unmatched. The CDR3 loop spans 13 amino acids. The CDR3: CAWNGLAGNIQYF. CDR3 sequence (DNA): TGTGCCTGGAATGGGCTAGCGGGAAACATTCAGTACTTC.

The CDR3 bases are TGTGCCAGCAAATCTAGCGCGAGCACAGATATGCAGTACTTC. The encoded protein is CASKSSASTDMQYF. The rearrangement joins TRBV6-1 to TRBJ2-4, with a weak D call TRBD2 (6 bases). This CDR3 spans 14 amino acids. Deletions cut 7 bases from V and 13 bases from J, with 23 bases between. From germline, CDR1 is MNHNS and CDR2 SASEGT.

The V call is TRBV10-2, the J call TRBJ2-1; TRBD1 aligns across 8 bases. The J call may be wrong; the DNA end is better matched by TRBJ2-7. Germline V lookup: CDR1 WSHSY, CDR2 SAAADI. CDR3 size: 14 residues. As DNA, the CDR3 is TGCGCCAGCAGTTACAGGGGGTTAGGATACGAGCAGTACTTC. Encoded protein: CASSYRGLGYEQYF.

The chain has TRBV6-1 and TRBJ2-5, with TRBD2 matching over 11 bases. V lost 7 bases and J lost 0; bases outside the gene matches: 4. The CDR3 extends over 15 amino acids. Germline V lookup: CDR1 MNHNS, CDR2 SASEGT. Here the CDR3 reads CASKRLAGYQETQYF. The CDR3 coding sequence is TGTGCCAGCAAGCGACTAGCGGGATACCAAGAGACCCAGTACTTC.

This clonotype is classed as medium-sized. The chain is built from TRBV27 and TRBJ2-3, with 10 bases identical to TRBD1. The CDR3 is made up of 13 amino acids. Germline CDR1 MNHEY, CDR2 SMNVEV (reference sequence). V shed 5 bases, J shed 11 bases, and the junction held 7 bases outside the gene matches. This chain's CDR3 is CASSPSRDRGQYF. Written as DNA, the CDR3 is TGTGCCAGCAGTCCATCCCGGGACAGGGGGCAGTATTTT.

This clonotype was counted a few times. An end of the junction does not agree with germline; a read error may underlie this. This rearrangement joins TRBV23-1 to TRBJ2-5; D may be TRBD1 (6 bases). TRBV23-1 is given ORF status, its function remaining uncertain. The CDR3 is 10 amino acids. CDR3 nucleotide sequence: TGCGCCAGCAGTCAATACAGGGTGAACTTC. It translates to CASSQYRVNF.

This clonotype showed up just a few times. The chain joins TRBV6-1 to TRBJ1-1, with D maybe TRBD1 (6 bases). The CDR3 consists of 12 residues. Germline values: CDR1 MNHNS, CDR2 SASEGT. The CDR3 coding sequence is TGTGTCGTGGGGGCGATGGACACTGAAGCTTTCTTT. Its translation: CVVGAMDTEAFF.

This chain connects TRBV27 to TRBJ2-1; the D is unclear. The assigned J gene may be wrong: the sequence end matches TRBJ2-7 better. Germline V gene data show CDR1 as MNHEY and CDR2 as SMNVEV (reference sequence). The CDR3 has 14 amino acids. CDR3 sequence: CASSRARSGYEQYF. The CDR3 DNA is TGTGCCAGTAGCCGGGCGCGTTCGGGCTACGAGCAGTACTTC.

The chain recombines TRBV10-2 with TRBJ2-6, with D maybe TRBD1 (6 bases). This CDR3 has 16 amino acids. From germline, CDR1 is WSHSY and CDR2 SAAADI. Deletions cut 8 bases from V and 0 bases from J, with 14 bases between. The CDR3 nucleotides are TGCGCCAGCGGGTCTACAGGGTCCTCTGGGGCCAACGTCCTGACTTTC. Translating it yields CASGSTGSSGANVLTF.

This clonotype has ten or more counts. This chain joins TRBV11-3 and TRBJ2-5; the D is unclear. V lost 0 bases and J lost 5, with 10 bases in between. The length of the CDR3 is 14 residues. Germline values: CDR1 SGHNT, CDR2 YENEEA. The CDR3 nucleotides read TGTGCCAGCAGCTTAGAAGATCTTAGGGAGACCCAGTACTTC. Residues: CASSLEDLRETQYF.

DNA for the CDR3: TGTGCCAGCAGCTTAGGAGCAGGGGCTGGAAACACCATATATTTT. This encodes CASSLGAGAGNTIYF. The gene calls are TRBV7-2 and TRBJ1-3, with D possibly matching TRBD1 (6 bases). Germline loops: CDR1 SGHTA, CDR2 FQGNSA. The V end was cut by 1 base, the J end by 2 bases, with 9 bases between. The CDR3 runs to 15 residues.

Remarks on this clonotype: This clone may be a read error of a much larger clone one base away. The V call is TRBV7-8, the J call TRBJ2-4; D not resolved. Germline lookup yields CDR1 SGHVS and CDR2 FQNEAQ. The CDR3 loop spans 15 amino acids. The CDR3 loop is CASGLLRANKNIQYF. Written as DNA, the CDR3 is TGTGCCAGCGGCTTATTAAGGGCCAACAAAAACATTCAGTACTTC.